These 25 T cell receptor beta chains were sequenced from one sample in a study of T-cell reconstitution after alpha-beta-depleted transplantation in children. Researchers prepared the TCRbeta library using unique molecular identifiers, the study reports. MiXCR, run by TCRdb on the PCR reads, gives a single entry per CDR3 protein. The sample carries a few hundred thousand distinct CDR3 sequences, 10% to 15% recorded once. The material was PBMCs, mostly from graft donor cells, obtained 360 days after TCRalphabeta/CD19-depleted stem cell transplant. These receptors were taken from a male patient between 10 and 17 years old who had a stem cell transplant for acute myeloid leukemia, so the T cells may come from the graft donor.

This clonotype has just a few counts. V is TRBV2 and J is TRBJ1-1; D possibly corresponds to TRBD1 (6 bases). The CDR3 extends over 15 amino acids. CDR1 and CDR2 from the germline V gene are SNHLY and FYNNEI. V was pared by 4 bases and J by 3 bases, with 15 bases between. This chain's CDR3 is CASSVGGIQDTEAFF. The CDR3 DNA sequence: TGTGCCAGCAGTGTAGGGGGTATTCAGGACACTGAAGCTTTCTTT.

V and J are TRBV3-1 and TRBJ2-7, with D tentatively TRBD1 or TRBD2 (5 bases each). The length of the CDR3 is 14 residues. Germline lookup yields CDR1 LGHDT and CDR2 YNNKEL (reference sequence). The V and J ends lost 4 bases and 7 bases respectively, with 17 bases between them. Here the CDR3 reads CASSRRDGLVEQYF. CDR3 sequence (DNA): TGTGCCAGCAGCCGCCGGGACGGACTTGTAGAGCAGTACTTC.

In nucleotides, the CDR3 is TGTGCCAGCAGTGCCCCCGTGACAGGGGGCCCTCAGTACTTC. Protein product: CASSAPVTGGPQYF. V gene TRBV28 combines with J gene TRBJ2-7; 10 bases agree with TRBD1. The CDR3 is 14 residues long. Germline loops: CDR1 MDHEN, CDR2 SYDVKM. With 5 bases clipped from V and 10 bases from J, the junction kept 11 bases outside the gene matches.

The gene calls are TRBV9 and TRBJ2-1; 9 bases are shared with TRBD2. Trimming took 2 bases from V and 1 from J; bases not matched to a gene: 7. CDR1 and CDR2 from the germline V gene are SGDLS and YYNGEE. The CDR3 loop spans 17 amino acids. This CDR3 reads CASSVRLAGTSYNEQFF. CDR3 bases: TGTGCCAGCAGCGTCCGGCTAGCGGGAACGTCCTACAATGAGCAGTTCTTC.

This clonotype was recorded at least ten times. The chain joins TRBV29-1 to TRBJ2-1, with TRBD2 identical over 8 bases. This CDR3 has 15 residues. Losses at the gene ends were 3 bases for V and 6 bases for J; bases not matched to a gene: 10. Germline values: CDR1 SQVTM, CDR2 ANQGSEA. Here the CDR3 reads CSVDLAGRPSNEQFF. The CDR3 DNA reads TGCAGCGTTGATCTAGCGGGTAGACCCAGCAATGAGCAGTTCTTC.

This clonotype appeared a few times. The rearrangement links TRBV28 to TRBJ2-5; 8 nucleotides match TRBD1. This CDR3 region has 16 residues. Germline V gives CDR1 MDHEN, CDR2 SYDVKM. V lost 4 bases, J lost 4 bases, and 11 bases stayed unmatched. The CDR3 nucleotides read TGTGCCAGCAGTTCGCCAGGGGGCGCGGGTTTAGAGACCCAGTACTTC. Its translation: CASSSPGGAGLETQYF.

At least ten counts were recorded for this clonotype. V usage is TRBV12-3 or TRBV12-4 and J usage is TRBJ2-7; 8 positions match TRBD2. Losses at the gene ends were 2 bases for V and 2 bases for J; bases not matched to a gene: 5. This CDR3 spans 15 amino acids. The CDR3 sequence is CASSLLLAGTYEQYF. The DNA for the CDR3 is TGTGCCAGCAGTTTACTGCTAGCGGGTACCTACGAGCAGTACTTC.

This clonotype was detected a few times. The chain's CDR3 is CATCAERRRETGELFF. In DNA, the CDR3 is TGTGCCACCTGTGCAGAAAGACGGAGGGAGACCGGGGAGCTGTTTTTT. This chain links TRBV6-2 or TRBV6-3 with TRBJ2-2, with a weak D call TRBD2 (6 bases). V was pared by 10 bases and J by 5 bases, with 23 bases between. This CDR3 is built from 16 residues. CDR1 and CDR2 from the germline V gene are MNHEY and SVGEGT.

This clonotype showed up many times. In DNA, the CDR3 is TGCGCCAGCAGCTGGTACACGGGATTCAATGAGCAGTTCTTC. Protein: CASSWYTGFNEQFF. The chain couples TRBV5-1 to TRBJ2-1, with a tentative D call TRBD2 (5 bases). The CDR3 runs 14 residues. The V gene lost 3 bases and the J gene lost 6 bases, with 13 bases spanning the gap. Germline-derived CDR1 and CDR2 are SGHRS and YFSETQ.

Comment on this clonotype: This CDR3 is missing its conserved last phenylalanine or tryptophan, likely due to a read error. This chain uses TRBV12-3 or TRBV12-4 with TRBJ1-1; D remains unclear. The CDR3 runs 12 residues. V was trimmed by 6 bases and J by 11 bases, leaving 16 bases between them. CDR3 DNA sequence: TGTGCCAGCAGCCACCCCGGACCTAAGGCTTTCTAT. This codes for CASSHPGPKAFY.

This clonotype was seen repeatedly, ten times or more. The chain recombines TRBV7-6 with TRBJ2-7; 9 bases match TRBD1. The CDR3 spans 16 residues. Unmatched junction bases numbered 8, after V lost 5 bases and J lost 0 bases. CDR1 is SGHVS and CDR2 is FNYEAQ in the germline V gene. CDR3 residues: CASSPTTGGFSYEQYF. The CDR3 coding sequence is TGTGCCAGCAGCCCAACAACAGGGGGCTTCTCCTACGAGCAGTACTTC.

The sample holds many counts of this clonotype. The chain combines TRBV6-1 with TRBJ1-5; TRBD1 matches 8 bases. This CDR3 spans 15 amino acids. CDR1 MNHNS and CDR2 SASEGT come from the germline V gene. Germline trimming cut 10 bases from V and 7 bases from J; bases unmatched to any gene: 15. CDR3 sequence (DNA): TGTGCCACTGCCCAACGCCAGGGGGCAGGACAGCCCCAGCATTTT. Protein sequence: CATAQRQGAGQPQHF.

The chain carries TRBV28 and TRBJ2-1; no reliable D call. CDR1 and CDR2 from the germline V gene are MDHEN and SYDVKM. The CDR3 loop spans 14 amino acids. Trimming cost V 3 bases and J 5 bases, with 11 bases left between them. The CDR3 coding sequence is TGTGCCAGCAGTTTGTTTTTACTCAACAATGAGCAGTTCTTC. Translation: CASSLFLLNNEQFF.

There are a few counts of this clonotype. The V and J genes are TRBV5-1 and TRBJ2-7; 9 nucleotides line up with TRBD1. Germline loops: CDR1 SGHRS, CDR2 YFSETQ. The CDR3 sequence is 15 residues long. Trimming cost V 0 bases and J 7 bases; bases outside gene matches: 8. CDR3 residues: CASSLAGTGSIEQYF. The CDR3 nucleotides read TGCGCCAGCAGCTTGGCCGGGACAGGGAGTATTGAGCAGTACTTC. The complete variable domain, with remaining parts taken from reference TRBV5-1 and TRBJ2-7, reads KAGVTQTPRYLIKTRGQQVTLSCSPISGHRSVSWYQQTPGQGLQFLFEYFSETQRNKGNFPGRFSGRQFSNSRSEMNVSTLELGDSALYLCASSLAGTGSIEQYFGPGTRLTVT.

This clonotype was recorded a few times. In DNA, the CDR3 is TGCAGTGCTAGTCGGGCGGAGCGCTACAATGAGCAGTTCTTC. Residues: CSASRAERYNEQFF. V gene TRBV20-1 combines with J gene TRBJ2-1, with D uncertain. Germline V gene data show CDR1 as DFQATT and CDR2 as SNEGSKA (reference sequence). The CDR3 contains 14 residues. The ends were cut back, 3 bases at V and 3 bases at J, with 12 bases in the middle.

V is TRBV12-3 or TRBV12-4 and J is TRBJ2-1; 7 nucleotides align to TRBD2. J gave up 7 bases and V 1 base, and 7 bases lay outside the gene matches. The CDR3 covers 15 residues. CDR3 region: CASSLEGGPGNEQFF. The DNA for the CDR3 is TGTGCCAGCAGTTTAGAGGGAGGGCCGGGAAATGAGCAGTTCTTC.

The chain is built from TRBV10-3 and TRBJ2-6, with D possibly TRBD2 on 6 matching bases. The germline V and J ends were trimmed by 3 bases and 2 bases, with 8 bases remaining between them. The CDR3 is 15 residues long. CDR1 and CDR2 (germline): ENHRY, SYGVKD. CDR3 DNA sequence: TGTGCCATCAGTGATCCGGGGGCTGGGGCCAACGTCCTGACTTTC. Protein product: CAISDPGAGANVLTF.

In this sample, this clonotype turned up a few times. The chain joins TRBV28 to TRBJ2-7, with 10 bases that match TRBD2. With V trimmed by 6 bases and J by 6 bases, 5 bases remained unmatched. The germline gives CDR1 MDHEN, CDR2 SYDVKM. This CDR3 has 13 amino acids. The CDR3 DNA is TGTGCCAGCAGCAGCGGGAGGGGTGGCGAGCAGTACTTC. It is translated as CASSSGRGGEQYF.

Only a few counts were recorded for this clonotype. The chain joins TRBV10-3 to TRBJ1-6; 9 positions match TRBD1. The germline gives CDR1 ENHRY, CDR2 SYGVKD. The CDR3 extends over 12 amino acids. CDR3 in amino acids: CSSGQGASPLHF. CDR3 nucleotides: TGTAGTTCGGGACAGGGAGCTTCACCCCTCCACTTT.

This clonotype has just a few counts. V and J are TRBV20-1 and TRBJ2-7; either TRBD1 or TRBD2 may fit D (5 bases each). The CDR3 is 11 amino acids. Germline CDR1 is DFQATT and CDR2 is SNEGSKA (reference sequence). V was shortened by 5 bases and J by 0 bases, with 5 bases between the two germline ends. CDR3 DNA: TGCAGTGCTGGGACCTCCTACGAGCAGTACTTC. This codes for CSAGTSYEQYF.

The chain links TRBV11-2 to TRBJ2-5; weak D call: TRBD2 (6 bases). V was trimmed by 4 bases and J by 3 bases, leaving 15 bases between them. Germline V gene sequence: CDR1 SGHAT, CDR2 FQNNGV. The CDR3 spans 15 residues. CDR3 region: CASSYTSPGEETQYF. CDR3 bases: TGTGCCAGCAGCTATACGTCCCCGGGAGAAGAGACCCAGTACTTC.

V is TRBV20-1 and J is TRBJ2-7; maybe TRBD2 (5 bases). Trimming took 1 base from V and 4 from J, leaving 14 bases between them. The germline CDR1 and CDR2 sequences are DFQATT and SNEGSKA (reference sequence). The length of the CDR3 is 14 residues. In DNA form, the CDR3 reads TGCAGTGCTAGAGGGGAGCAACGAGAGTACGAGCAGTACTTC. Translating gives CSARGEQREYEQYF.

This clonotype came up a few times. The chain uses TRBV20-1 and TRBJ1-2; D remains unclear. CDR1 is DFQATT and CDR2 is SNEGSKA in the germline V gene (reference sequence). The CDR3 has 12 residues. The V end was cut by 6 bases, the J end by 4 bases, with 12 bases between. The CDR3 coding sequence is TGCAGTGCCCCGCGGGCCTCCTATGGCTACACCTTC. It yields the protein CSAPRASYGYTF.

Only a few counts were recorded for this clonotype. The V call is TRBV6-1, the J call TRBJ1-3; the D is unclear. The CDR3 is 14 residues long. Trimming took off 6 bases at V and 4 bases at J, with 13 bases between the two ends. The germline V gene encodes CDR1 MNHNS and CDR2 SASEGT. Written as DNA, the CDR3 is TGTGCCAGCAGCCTCTCCCGCCTGGGAAACACCATATATTTT. Residues: CASSLSRLGNTIYF.

This clonotype was seen repeatedly, ten times or more. This sequence joins TRBV29-1 and TRBJ2-7; D tentatively reads TRBD1 or TRBD2 (6 bases each). The CDR3 totals 12 residues. V lost 6 bases and J 2 bases, leaving 11 bases between the germline ends. Looked up from germline, CDR1 is SQVTM and CDR2 is ANQGSEA. CDR3 region: CSVCRGAYEQYF. Here the CDR3 DNA reads TGCAGCGTGTGTAGGGGGGCCTACGAGCAGTACTTC.